This T cell receptor (beta chain) was found in a study of breast tumors, draining lymph nodes, adjacent tissues. CDR3 length: 15 residues. Germline V lookup: CDR1 SGHVS, CDR2 FQNEAQ. Unmatched junction bases numbered 10, after V lost 4 bases and J lost 9 bases. Each CDR3 protein is one row after TCRdb ran MiXCR on the multiplex PCR reads. The table includes 200,000 or so distinct CDR3 sequences, approximately 30% detected once. This clonotype showed up many times. Its target is not known. Points from the study as a whole: Data only fit, rather than demonstrated, lymph node origin of most tumor T cells. Tumor TCR diversity was below lymph nodes but above nontumor tissue. Findings are consistent with lymph node origin and intratumoral expansion of most tumor T cells.

Breast cancer patients provided tissue from their axillary draining lymph nodes. The TCR originated in a female donor with breast cancer. Some clones in this sample may be carry-over from other donors' samples. Sequencing used axillary lymph node tissue. The chain links TRBV7-8 to TRBJ2-1; 9 positions match TRBD2. CDR3 sequence: CASSSSSGNFGEQFF. The CDR3 region has the DNA TGTGCCAGCAGCTCCTCTAGCGGGAACTTCGGTGAGCAGTTCTTC.